The 30 T cell receptor beta chains presented below share a single source sample, sequenced in a study of OX40 agonist ivuxolimab in advanced cancers. Profiled with immunoSEQ multiplex PCR; TCRdb holds only in-frame clones, not every one. The data contain 40,000 or so clones, roughly 80% of them singletons. The starting material was CD4+ or CD8+ T cells sorted from blood, obtained in a trial of the OX40 agonist ivuxolimab. The receptors were sampled from an adult with an advanced solid tumor such as melanoma, head and neck, liver or kidney cancer.

The chain links TRBV10-3 to TRBJ2-2; possibly TRBD1 for D (7 bases). This CDR3 spans 14 amino acids. Trimming stripped 3 bases from V and 3 bases from J, with 8 bases between. Germline-derived CDR1 and CDR2 are ENHRY and SYGVKD. CDR3 amino acids: CAISDRGDTGELFF. Written as DNA, the CDR3 is TGTGCCATCAGTGACAGGGGGGACACCGGGGAGCTGTTTTTT.

The chain joins TRBV6-6 to TRBJ2-7, with D perhaps being TRBD1 or TRBD2 (5 bases each). The CDR3 totals 15 residues. V gave up 0 bases and J gave up 5 bases, with 14 bases separating them. CDR1 MNHNY and CDR2 SVGAGI come from the germline V gene (reference sequence). CDR3 protein: CASSYSHGALNEQYF. For the CDR3, the DNA is TGTGCCAGCAGTTACTCACACGGGGCCCTCAACGAGCAGTACTTC.

This chain uses TRBV10-3 with TRBJ2-6; 9 nucleotides agree with TRBD1. V dropped 11 bases and J dropped 1; count of bases not matched to a gene: 12. Germline CDR1 is ENHRY and CDR2 is SYGVKD. The CDR3 runs 17 residues. As DNA, the CDR3 is TGTGCCGGTAGAGCGGGGACAGGGTTATCTGGGGCCAACGTCCTGACTTTC. It codes for CAGRAGTGLSGANVLTF.

The V gene is TRBV19, the J gene TRBJ1-5; 12 bases fit TRBD1. The junction had 10 bases not matched to a gene; V was cut back by 5 bases and J by 5 bases. The CDR3 is 17 residues long. Germline-derived CDR1 and CDR2 are LNHDA and SQIVND (reference sequence). For the CDR3, the DNA is TGTGCCAGTAGTCATGGGGGGGACAGGGGGCTTCATCAGCCCCAGCATTTT. Translation gives CASSHGGDRGLHQPQHF.

V gene TRBV7-9 combines with J gene TRBJ1-3; D ambiguous. Germline lookup yields CDR1 SEHNR and CDR2 FQNEAQ (reference sequence). The CDR3 totals 14 residues. The V and J ends lost 7 bases and 0 bases respectively, with 10 bases between them. The CDR3 sequence is CASKNTFSGNTIYF. The CDR3 bases are TGTGCCAGCAAGAACACGTTCTCTGGAAACACCATATATTTT.

The chain joins TRBV7-9 to TRBJ1-1; D gene uncertain. This CDR3 comprises 12 residues. V was pared by 6 bases and J by 4 bases, with 9 bases between. CDR1 and CDR2 from the germline V gene are SEHNR and FQNEAQ (reference sequence). The CDR3 DNA sequence: TGTGCCAGCAGTTGGTTTCCCACTGAAGCTTTCTTT. Translating gives CASSWFPTEAFF.

V is TRBV7-9 and J is TRBJ1-2; 7 positions agree with TRBD1. Trimming removed 5 bases from V and 4 bases from J; junction bases left unmatched: 10. The CDR3 consists of 15 residues. Germline V gene sequence: CDR1 SEHNR, CDR2 FQNEAQ (reference sequence). CDR3 DNA: TGTGCCAGCAGCCCCCAAGGGGGCGGACTCTATGGCTACACCTTC. It translates to CASSPQGGGLYGYTF.

This sequence joins TRBV7-2 and TRBJ1-3, with D perhaps TRBD1 (6 bases). Trimming shortened V by 4 bases and J by 4 bases, and 14 bases separated the two germline ends. The CDR3 length is 15 residues. Germline V CDR1 and CDR2: SGHTA, FQGNSA. CDR3 sequence reads: CASSSGAGVGNTIYF. CDR3 DNA sequence: TGTGCCAGCAGCTCAGGGGCAGGGGTAGGAAACACCATATATTTT.

With respect to this clone: Compared with germline, one end of the junction differs, possibly owing to a read error. Within the sample, other DNA sequences also encode this same CDR3. The gene calls are TRBV5-4 and TRBJ1-4; TRBD1 might be the D (5 bases). The CDR3 has 16 amino acids. Per germline, CDR1 SGHNT and CDR2 YYREEE (reference sequence). CDR3 amino acids: CASSQDLPGVFEKLFF. The CDR3, as DNA: TGCGCCAGCAGCCAAGATCTTCCGGGGGTTTTTGAAAAACTGTTTTTT.

The V call is TRBV11-2, the J call TRBJ1-3; D is uncertain. Germline CDR1 SGHAT, CDR2 FQNNGV. V lost 2 bases and J lost 0, with 14 bases in between. This CDR3 has 17 residues. CDR3 loop: CASSLTLGWLSGNTIYF. DNA of the CDR3: TGTGCCAGCAGCTTAACTTTGGGGTGGCTCTCTGGAAACACCATATATTTT.

The chain is built from TRBV11-2 and TRBJ2-7; TRBD1 matches 9 bases. The germline V gene has CDR1 SGHAT and CDR2 FQNNGV. The CDR3 is 14 amino acids. Germline trimming cut 5 bases from V and 1 base from J; bases unmatched to any gene: 3. The CDR3 here is CASSRQGGSYEQYF. As DNA, the CDR3 is TGTGCCAGCAGCCGACAGGGGGGATCCTACGAGCAGTACTTC. The entire variable domain, with the rest obtained from reference TRBV11-2 and TRBJ2-7, is as follows: EAGVAQSPRYKIIEKRQSVAFWCNPISGHATLYWYQQILGQGPKLLIQFQNNGVVDDSQLPKDRFSAERLKGVDSTLKIQPAKLEDSAVYLCASSRQGGSYEQYFGPGTRLTVT.

In regard to this clone: Germline and junction disagree at one end, which may indicate a read error. The chain has TRBV11-2 and TRBJ1-1; a weak D match, TRBD1 (5 bases). Germline CDR1 is SGHAT and CDR2 is FQNNGV. The CDR3 consists of 13 residues. DNA of the CDR3: TGTGCCAGCACCTTAAACCGGGGGACTGAAGCTTTCTTT. Amino acid sequence: CASTLNRGTEAFF. The whole variable domain, remainder taken from reference TRBV11-2 and TRBJ1-1, is EAGVAQSPRYKIIEKRQSVAFWCNPISGHATLYWYQQILGQGPKLLIQFQNNGVVDDSQLPKDRFSAERLKGVDSTLKIQPAKLEDSAVYLCASTLNRGTEAFFGQGTRLTVV.

The chain uses TRBV14 and TRBJ1-3, with 8 bases fitting TRBD1. The CDR3 has 14 residues. Per the germline V gene, CDR1 is SGHDN and CDR2 is FVKESK. With 4 bases clipped from V and 4 bases from J, the junction kept 3 bases outside the gene matches. This CDR3 is CASSPRTGGNTIYF. In DNA, the CDR3 is TGTGCCAGCAGCCCGAGGACAGGGGGAAACACCATATATTTT.

V is TRBV5-6 and J is TRBJ2-1; TRBD2 agrees at 14 bases. Germline V gene lookup returns CDR1 SGHDT and CDR2 YYEEEE. The CDR3 spans 19 residues. The J segment lost 2 bases and the V segment lost 1 base, leaving 8 bases of the junction unmatched. In DNA, the CDR3 is TGTGCCAGCAGCTTGTCTTGGACTAGCGGGAGGACCGCCTACAATGAGCAGTTCTTC. This codes for CASSLSWTSGRTAYNEQFF.

J is TRBJ2-2 and V is TRBV2; TRBD1 agrees at 7 bases. Germline V gives CDR1 SNHLY, CDR2 FYNNEI. Trimming removed 7 bases from V and 3 bases from J; junction bases left unmatched: 5. The CDR3 covers 14 residues. CDR3 in DNA: TGTGCCAGCAAACAGGGGCAGTACACCGGGGAGCTGTTTTTT. Its protein is CASKQGQYTGELFF.

The chain carries TRBV18 and TRBJ2-5; no clear D. The CDR3 has 13 amino acids. V lost 3 bases, J lost 3 bases, and 8 bases lay in between. Germline V gives CDR1 KGHSH, CDR2 LQKENI. The CDR3 region has the DNA TGTGCCAGCTCACCCCAAGGAAAAGAGACCCAGTACTTC. This translates into CASSPQGKETQYF.

The V and J genes are TRBV15 and TRBJ2-7; the D gene is possibly TRBD2 (5 bases). Germline CDR1 reads LNHNV; CDR2 reads YYDKDF (reference sequence). Deletions cut 8 bases from V and 3 bases from J, with 11 bases between. The length of the CDR3 is 12 residues. CDR3 residues: CATQGDYYEQYF. CDR3 bases: TGTGCCACCCAAGGAGACTACTACGAGCAGTACTTC.

The V gene is TRBV30, the J gene TRBJ2-5; TRBD2 is a possible D gene (5 bases). The end of the DNA aligns better with TRBJ2-7, so the J call may be wrong. Germline CDR1 and CDR2: GTSNPN and SVGIG (reference sequence). The CDR3 is made up of 13 amino acids. The CDR3 DNA is TGTGCCTGGACGAGAGGGCCGCCCAACGAGCAGTACTTC. This translates into CAWTRGPPNEQYF.

The V call is TRBV19, the J call TRBJ2-2; no reliable D call. V shed 5 bases and J shed 7 bases, with 11 bases lying between them. The CDR3 contains 13 residues. Germline V CDR1 and CDR2: LNHDA, SQIVND (reference sequence). In nucleotides, the CDR3 is TGTGCCAGTAGTCGGGCTAAACGCGGGGAGCTGTTTTTT. Translated: CASSRAKRGELFF.

The rearrangement joins TRBV4-2 to TRBJ2-1, with 9 bases that match TRBD2. This CDR3 spans 15 amino acids. Germline loops: CDR1 LGHNA, CDR2 YNFKEQ. J lost 7 bases, V lost 1 base, and 5 bases had no gene match. CDR3 sequence reads: CASSQGGTSGNEQFF. The CDR3, as DNA: TGTGCCAGCAGCCAAGGGGGTACTAGCGGGAATGAGCAGTTCTTC.

J is TRBJ2-2 and V is TRBV6-5, with a tentative D call TRBD1 (6 bases). CDR3 size: 16 residues. CDR1 and CDR2 from the germline V gene are MNHEY and SVGAGI. Deletions cut 4 bases from V and 1 base from J, with 13 bases between. The chain's CDR3 is CASSFTLTGNTGELFF. CDR3 nucleotide sequence: TGTGCCAGCAGTTTCACACTGACAGGGAACACCGGGGAGCTGTTTTTT.

CDR3 DNA sequence: TGTGCCAGCAGCTTTTCGAGCGTTCCGACAGATACGCAGTATTTT. Its protein is CASSFSSVPTDTQYF. The rearrangement uses TRBV7-3 and TRBJ2-3; no clear D. CDR1 is SGHTA and CDR2 is FQGTGA in the germline V gene. CDR3 size: 15 residues. The V end lost 3 bases, the J end lost 3 bases, and 13 bases lay between the germline ends.

The rearrangement uses TRBV6-5 and TRBJ1-3, with D tentatively TRBD1 (5 bases). Germline-derived CDR1 and CDR2 are MNHEY and SVGAGI. With 4 bases removed from V and 2 bases from J, the gap between germline ends came to 9 bases. The CDR3 has 14 residues. In DNA, the CDR3 is TGTGCCAGCAGTTCCCCGGGGGCTGGAAACACCATATATTTT. As protein: CASSSPGAGNTIYF.

This clone appeared a few times. This sequence joins TRBV5-4 and TRBJ1-2; maybe TRBD1 (6 bases). V dropped 4 bases and J dropped 9 bases, with 10 bases sitting between them. Germline V gives CDR1 SGHNT, CDR2 YYREEE (reference sequence). CDR3 length equals 11 residues. CDR3 coding DNA: TGTGCCAGCAGCCCCGGGACAAGCTACACCTTC. It specifies CASSPGTSYTF.

The V gene is TRBV7-2, the J gene TRBJ2-1; maybe TRBD2 (6 bases). CDR3 length: 13 residues. The V gene's germline CDR1 is SGHTA and CDR2 FQGNSA. The germline V and J ends were trimmed by 4 bases and 4 bases, with 8 bases remaining between them. CDR3 DNA sequence: TGTGCCAGCAGCTGGGACTTTTACAATGAGCAGTTCTTC. It encodes CASSWDFYNEQFF.

The chain uses TRBV2 and TRBJ1-1, with D uncertain. The CDR3 sequence is 11 residues long. Germline V gene data show CDR1 as SNHLY and CDR2 as FYNNEI. V was clipped by 8 bases and J by 6 bases, with 10 bases between them. In nucleotides, the CDR3 is TGTGCCAGCTTATTTTCGTCTGAAGCTTTCTTT. Its protein is CASLFSSEAFF.

This rearrangement joins TRBV6-5 to TRBJ2-2, with D possibly matching TRBD1 (5 bases). V gave up 2 bases and J gave up 4 bases, with 8 bases separating them. CDR3 length: 14 residues. Germline loops: CDR1 MNHEY, CDR2 SVGAGI. Here the CDR3 reads CASSYADSTGELFF. The CDR3 nucleotides are TGTGCCAGCAGTTACGCCGACAGCACCGGGGAGCTGTTTTTT.

This clone appeared once. The chain joins TRBV4-1 to TRBJ2-2, with 7 bases that match TRBD1. The V gene's germline CDR1 is MGHRA and CDR2 YSYEKL. V shed 4 bases, J shed 0 bases, and the junction held 8 bases outside the gene matches. The length of the CDR3 is 17 residues. CDR3 sequence: CASSRTPGQSNTGELFF. The CDR3 DNA reads as TGCGCCAGCAGCCGGACCCCGGGACAGTCGAACACCGGGGAGCTGTTTTTT.

The chain recombines TRBV7-2 with TRBJ2-1; D gene ambiguous. The CDR3 spans 14 residues. Trimming pared 1 base from V and 6 bases from J, leaving 10 bases between. Germline V gene data show CDR1 as SGHTA and CDR2 as FQGNSA. The CDR3 sequence: CASSLEVGFNEQFF. The CDR3 DNA reads as TGTGCCAGCAGCTTAGAGGTAGGGTTCAATGAGCAGTTCTTC.

The chain recombines TRBV2 with TRBJ2-5; D ambiguous. Per the germline V gene, CDR1 is SNHLY and CDR2 is FYNNEI. The CDR3 sequence is 14 residues long. With 5 bases removed from V and 1 base from J, the gap between germline ends came to 11 bases. The CDR3 protein is CASSFSNSQETQYF. DNA of the CDR3: TGTGCCAGCAGTTTCAGCAACTCCCAAGAGACCCAGTACTTC.